This T cell receptor beta chain was profiled in a study of memory CD8 T cells in hepatitis C reinfection (dated by TCRdb to 2015 to 2018). Background on the whole study: Three donors spontaneously resolved two consecutive HCV infections, while two donors cleared a primary infection but became chronically infected after reinfection. A case counted as HCV reinfection when an HCV RNA test came back positive after two negative tests taken at least 60 days apart. Pre-reinfection samples were collected between 55 and 20 weeks before reinfection was detected. The TCR beta repertoire of virus-specific CD8 T cells was tracked longitudinally in several donors across an HCV reinfection episode. About 5 reinfection cases with stored pre-reinfection samples were identified between the late 2000s and the early 2010s. In the reinfection study, participants who had previously resolved an HCV infection were followed up every 3 months.

The paper's findings and limits, for the study overall: Because only four or five donors were included, definitive conclusions about public clonotypes linked to secondary clearance were beyond the reach of the study.

Counted from cysteine to valine, this CDR3 has 14 amino acids. This entry keeps only the CDR3 DNA: 42 bases, framed from base 1. CDR1 and CDR2 (MNHNS, SASEGT) derive from the germline V gene. V is cut by 6 bases and J by 3 bases, and the space between the germline ends is 15 bases. The intended sense of this specimen's time point label: pre-reinfection, 55 to 20 weeks before reinfection detection. Sorted cells were sequenced directly ex vivo, without in vitro expansion prior to TCR sequencing. Donors were people who inject drugs enrolled in the Montreal Acute Hepatitis C Cohort Study (HEPCO) in Canada. Total naive CD8 T cells, sorted as viable CD3+ CD8+ CD45RO-, came from a couple of donors at all three reinfection time points as controls. Before sorting, cryopreserved peripheral blood mononuclear cells were thawed and used as the source for purifying CD8 T cells. CD8 T cells were enriched by negative selection with the MACS CD8+ T cell Isolation Kit. Cell sorting was done on a BD FACSAria II sorter with FACSDiva software, and data were analyzed with FlowJo.

Libraries were prepared through the immunoSEQ multiplex PCR assay. Genomic DNA was extracted from the sorted cells, and Adaptive Biotechnologies' automated high-throughput method was used to sequence the TCR beta V, D and J regions. A two-step, bias-controlled multiplex PCR was used to amplify the CDR3 regions. Amplified TCR beta libraries were sequenced on an Illumina instrument. On the study's bioinformatics: Demultiplexed reads were processed to reduce amplification and sequencing bias, and the IMGT database was used to assign CDR3 sequences to gene families. ImmunoSEQ software version 2.0 was used to analyze repertoire data. Out-of-frame sequences and sequences containing stop codons in the CDR3 were removed from the clonotype lists. Clonotypes with a frequency below 0.01% were excluded because such clonotypes corresponded to less than one cell. Richness was computed as observed richness divided by input cell number, and evenness as Shannon entropy divided by log observed richness. Repertoire diversity and the similarity between time points were measured using Simpson diversity and Morisita-Horn overlap indices. Clonotypes were sorted into dominant (>1%), sub-dominant (0.5-0.99%), low abundance (0.1-0.49%) or lowest abundance (<0.1%) groups. The germline index was obtained by subtracting total nucleotide additions from total CDR3 length and then dividing the result by total CDR3 length. TCRdb obtained this table from immuneACCESS and retained in-frame rearrangements with V and J assigned. These tables miss some clones; where compared with another copy, unresolved V genes account for less than half of the shortfall, and the remainder is unexplained. V, J and clone size derive from that table, while D and trimming were established from the DNA sequence. This sample comprises over 50,000 clones, 85% to 90% of them detected only once. The top ten constitute approximately 1% of the sample.

As concerns this clone: Its antigen target is currently unknown. Within one base of it there is no much larger clone, and no base qualities were kept.

The sequence came from a young man with hepatitis C virus infection. The chain links TRBV6-1 with TRBJ2-7; TRBD1 is perhaps the D gene, given 6 matching bases. Sequences were obtained from naive CD8+ T cells sorted from blood. The cell subset or site label of this sample denotes: total naive CD8+CD45RO- T cells. At the DNA level, the sequence is TGTGCCAGCAGAACACAGGGAAGGTTCTACGAGCAGTACGTC. This encodes CASRTQGRFYEQYV.